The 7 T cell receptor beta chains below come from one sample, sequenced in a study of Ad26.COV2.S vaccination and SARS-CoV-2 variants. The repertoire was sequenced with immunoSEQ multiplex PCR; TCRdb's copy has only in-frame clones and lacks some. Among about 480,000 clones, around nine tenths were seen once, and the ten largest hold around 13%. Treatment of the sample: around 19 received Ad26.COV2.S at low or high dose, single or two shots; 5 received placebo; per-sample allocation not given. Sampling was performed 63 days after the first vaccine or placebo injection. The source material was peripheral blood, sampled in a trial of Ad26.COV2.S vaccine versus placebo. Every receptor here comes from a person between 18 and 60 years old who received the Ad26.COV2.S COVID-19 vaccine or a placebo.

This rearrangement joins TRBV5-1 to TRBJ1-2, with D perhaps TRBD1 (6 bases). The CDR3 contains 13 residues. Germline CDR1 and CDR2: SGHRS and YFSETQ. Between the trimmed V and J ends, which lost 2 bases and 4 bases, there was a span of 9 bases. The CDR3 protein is CASSLGGFYGYTF. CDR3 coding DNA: TGCGCCAGCAGCTTAGGGGGGTTCTATGGCTACACCTTC.

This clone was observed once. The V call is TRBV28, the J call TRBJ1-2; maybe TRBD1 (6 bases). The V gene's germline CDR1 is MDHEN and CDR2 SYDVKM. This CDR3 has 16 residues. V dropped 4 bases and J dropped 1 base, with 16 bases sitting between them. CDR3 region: CASSSGAARLNYGYTF. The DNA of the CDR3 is TGTGCCAGCAGTTCAGGGGCCGCTCGACTTAACTATGGCTACACCTTC.

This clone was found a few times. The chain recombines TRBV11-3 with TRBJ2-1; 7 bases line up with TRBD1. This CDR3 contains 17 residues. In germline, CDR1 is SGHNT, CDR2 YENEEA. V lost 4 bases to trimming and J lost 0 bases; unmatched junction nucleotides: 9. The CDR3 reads CASSSGTDLSSYNEQFF. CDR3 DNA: TGTGCCAGCAGCTCGGGGACAGATTTAAGCTCCTACAATGAGCAGTTCTTC.

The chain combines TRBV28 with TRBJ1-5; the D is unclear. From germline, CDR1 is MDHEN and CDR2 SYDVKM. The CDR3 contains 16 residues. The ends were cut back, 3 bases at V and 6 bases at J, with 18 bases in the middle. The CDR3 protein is CASSFADTLHGQPQHF. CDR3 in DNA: TGTGCCAGCAGTTTTGCCGACACACTCCATGGTCAGCCCCAGCATTTT.

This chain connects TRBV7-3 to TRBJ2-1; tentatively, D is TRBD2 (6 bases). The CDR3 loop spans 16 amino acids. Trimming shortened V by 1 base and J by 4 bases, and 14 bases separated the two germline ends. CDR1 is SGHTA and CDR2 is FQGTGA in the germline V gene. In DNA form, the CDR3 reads TGTGCCAGCAGCTTAAGCGGGGCCAACCGATACAATGAGCAGTTCTTC. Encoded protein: CASSLSGANRYNEQFF.

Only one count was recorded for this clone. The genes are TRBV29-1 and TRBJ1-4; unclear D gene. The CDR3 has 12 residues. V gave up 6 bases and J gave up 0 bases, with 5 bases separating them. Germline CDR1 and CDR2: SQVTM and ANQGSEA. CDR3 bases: TGCAGCGTGCAAACAACTAATGAAAAACTGTTTTTT. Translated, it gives CSVQTTNEKLFF.

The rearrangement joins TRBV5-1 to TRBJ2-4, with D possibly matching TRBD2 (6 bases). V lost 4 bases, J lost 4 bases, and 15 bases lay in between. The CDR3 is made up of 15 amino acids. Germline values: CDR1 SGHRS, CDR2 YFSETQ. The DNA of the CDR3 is TGCGCCAGCAGCACGGGGGACGCGCGAAAAAACATTCAGTACTTC. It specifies CASSTGDARKNIQYF.